This is a list of T cell receptor beta chains from one sample in a study of T-cell reconstitution after alpha-beta-depleted transplantation in children. TCRdb redid the calling of the PCR reads with MiXCR, one entry per CDR3 protein. The sample holds some 640,000 distinct CDR3 sequences, over 15% seen once. This material consisted of PBMCs from the stem cell graft donor, taken from the stem cell graft. Receptors were obtained from a human donor who donated a stem cell graft to a child with acute myeloid leukemia. Each CDR3 is given with its conserved first and last residue. Each record gives: J gene, V gene, clone size, D gene, CDR3 DNA, CDR3 protein. The D gene is left open where the match is weak. Rows give clone size only sometimes, using once, few, many, or a class for an expanded clone.

TRBJ2-1 | TRBV7-2 | many | . | TGTGCCAGCAGCTTGGGGGGAAGATGGGATGAGCAGTTCTTC | CASSLGGRWDEQFF
TRBJ2-5 | TRBV20-1 | many | . | TGCAGTGCCGCGGGACCTCCAGGAGGGGAGACCCAGTACTTC | CSAAGPPGGETQYF
TRBJ1-1 | TRBV9 | . | TRBD1 | TGTGCCAGCAGCGTAGATCAGGCAGGGGGCACTGAAGCTTTCTTT | CASSVDQAGGTEAFF
TRBJ1-3 | TRBV11-1 | . | TRBD1 | TGTTCCAGCAGCCTCTCAAGTGGGGACAGGGGGCCTGGAAACACCATATATTTT | CSSSLSSGDRGPGNTIYF
TRBJ2-3 | TRBV20-1 | many | TRBD2 | TGCAGTGCCGAAGCGGGGGACTCCTCTTTGGCCGGCACAGATACGCAGTATTTT | CSAEAGDSSLAGTDTQYF
TRBJ2-1 | TRBV7-9 | . | TRBD1 | TGTGCCAGCAGCTTAGGCCGGACAGGGGTTGGTGAGCAGTTCTTC | CASSLGRTGVGEQFF
TRBJ2-7 | TRBV20-1 | many | TRBD2 | TGCAGTGCTAGAGTGGACGGGGGGGCCCACGAGCAGTACTTC | CSARVDGGAHEQYF
TRBJ2-7 | TRBV27 | few | TRBD1 | TGTGCCAGCAGTTCTCAAGGCAGGGGGTACGAGCAGTACTTC | CASSSQGRGYEQYF
TRBJ2-5 | TRBV29-1 | many | . | TGCAGCGTTGGATACAGTCGGGAGACCCAGTACTTC | CSVGYSRETQYF
TRBJ2-3 | TRBV5-1 | . | TRBD1 | TGCGCCAGCAGCTCGACAGGGGGCTCAGATACGCAGTATTTT | CASSSTGGSDTQYF
TRBJ2-1 | TRBV9 | few | TRBD2 | TGTGCCAGCAGCGCAGTTCTAGCGGGCAATGAGCAGTTCTTC | CASSAVLAGNEQFF
TRBJ2-5 | TRBV29-1 | many | TRBD1 | TGCAGCGTTGCATCCCAGGGGGCGGGGGAGACCCAGTACTTC | CSVASQGAGETQYF
TRBJ1-4 | TRBV20-1 | . | TRBD1 | TGCTGTGCTAGAGATCCGTCCAGGGGGGCCACTAATGAAAAACTGTTTTTT | CCARDPSRGATNEKLFF
TRBJ2-3 | TRBV29-1 | many | . | TGCAGCGTTGACCACGGGAGTACAGATACGCAGTATTTT | CSVDHGSTDTQYF
TRBJ2-3 | TRBV30 | few | TRBD2 | TGTGCCTGGAGCAGAATACTAGCGGGGGGCCCAGATACGCAGTATTTT | CAWSRILAGGPDTQYF